This T cell receptor (beta chain) appears in the sequencing data of a study of T cell repertoires in cytomegalovirus infection (dated by TCRdb to the late 2010s). Broadly, across the study: Alongside well-studied HLA-B-restricted epitopes, the peptide stimulations were aimed at recently identified HLA-C-restricted CMV epitopes, whose presentation resists viral immunomodulation. The HLA type of each donor mattered for the analysis, because public TCR beta signatures pointed to carriage of CMV infection along with the matching HLA type.

The meaning of the sample's treatment or condition label: in vitro stimulation with specific CMV peptide epitopes to enrich CMV-specific T cells. Overall study results and their limits: The ex vivo response was dominated by HLA-C-restricted CMV-specific TCR beta clonotypes, which also provided the single most frequent clonotype in two of eight donors. In both this cohort and an independent roughly 350-donor cohort, the cumulative frequency of public TCR beta family members distinguished carriers of CMV infection plus the relevant HLA type.

For sequencing, an Illumina HiSeq 1500 was employed. Clones were called with MiXCR by TCRdb after fastp trimmed the public reads at Q25, and only in-frame beta chains were retained. Duplicate CDR3 protein sequences are folded into a single record with the most common DNA and genes. The sample yields hundreds of thousands of distinct CDR3 sequences; around 32% were counted once. Of the sample, roughly 20% falls within the top ten clones. Worth noting for this clonotype: Its target antigen remains unknown. The junction departs from germline at one end; a sequencing error may be responsible.

Via the germline V gene (reference sequence), CDR1 is SEHNR and CDR2 FQNEAQ. Spanning cysteine to phenylalanine, the CDR3 consists of 12 amino acids. CDR3 DNA only is kept here, 36 bases in frame from base 1. The chain is assembled from TRBV7-9 and TRBJ1-2, and TRBD1 may be the D gene, going by 5 matching bases. The TCR was taken from a human donor in good health (CMV status not recorded). Some clones in this sample may be carry-over from other donors' samples. The specimen was cultured PBMCs, collected from culture after CMV antigen stimulation. The CDR3 in this case is CASSLPQEEARF. The DNA is TGTGCCAGCAGCCTCCCACAGGAGGAGGCCCGCTTC.